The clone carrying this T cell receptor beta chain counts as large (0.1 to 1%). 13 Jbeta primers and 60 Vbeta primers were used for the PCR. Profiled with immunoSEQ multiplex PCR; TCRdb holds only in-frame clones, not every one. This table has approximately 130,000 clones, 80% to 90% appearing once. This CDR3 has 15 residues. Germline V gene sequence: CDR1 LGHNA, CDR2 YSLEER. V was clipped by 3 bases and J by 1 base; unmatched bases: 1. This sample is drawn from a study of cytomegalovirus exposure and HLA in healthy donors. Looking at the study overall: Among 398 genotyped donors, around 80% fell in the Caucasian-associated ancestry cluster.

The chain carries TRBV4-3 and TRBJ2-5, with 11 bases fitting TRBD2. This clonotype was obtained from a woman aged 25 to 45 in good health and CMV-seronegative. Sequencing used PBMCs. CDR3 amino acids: CASSHGTSGQETQYF. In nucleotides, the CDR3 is TGCGCCAGCAGCCATGGGACTAGCGGCCAAGAGACCCAGTACTTC.